A selection of T cell receptor beta chains follows, all from one sample in a study of somatic mutations in cytotoxic T cells in rheumatoid arthritis. Clones were read by immunoSEQ multiplex PCR, and TCRdb kept only the in-frame ones, dropping some. There are 3,500 or so clones in the sample; around 80% occur only once, and 25% to 30% lies in the top ten. What was sequenced was CD8+ T cells sorted from blood. The source is a middle-aged man with rheumatoid arthritis. Both conserved end residues are part of each CDR3. The order of the fields is clone size, V gene, J gene, CDR3 length, D gene, CDR3 DNA, CDR3 protein. A D gene is named only where the DNA matches it firmly. Clone size is not always given. Where it is, it says once, few, many or a class for expanded clones.

>NA|TRBV6-5|TRBJ2-7|12|TRBD1
TGTGCCAGCAAAGGGACAGCCTACGAGCAGTACTTC
CASKGTAYEQYF
>NA|TRBV29-1|TRBJ1-3|14|NA
TGCAGCGTCTCAGGCGGGGACTCTGGAAACACCATATATTTT
CSVSGGDSGNTIYF
>NA|TRBV29-1|TRBJ2-2|12|NA
TGCAGCGTTGATGAACCTAGCGGGGAGCTGTTTTTT
CSVDEPSGELFF
>NA|TRBV9|TRBJ2-1|16|NA
TGTGCCAGCAGCGTAGTGGCGGGCCTCTCCTACAATGAGCAGTTCTTC
CASSVVAGLSYNEQFF
>NA|TRBV28|TRBJ2-5|16|TRBD2
TGTGCCAGCAGTTCCCCGAGGGCTAGCGGAGAAGAGACCCAGTACTTC
CASSSPRASGEETQYF
>NA|TRBV5-4|TRBJ1-1|15|NA
TGTGCCAGCAGCCCAATGCAGGGTTTGAACACCGAAGCTTTCTTT
CASSPMQGLNTEAFF
>NA|TRBV11-3|TRBJ2-7|14|TRBD1
TGTGCCAGCAGCTTGAGCCGGGACAGTTCCGAGCAGTACTTC
CASSLSRDSSEQYF
>NA|TRBV4-3|TRBJ2-2|20|NA
TGCGCCAGCAGCCAAGATAATTGGTGGAGAAACAACACGAACACCGGGGAGCTGTTTTTT
CASSQDNWWRNNTNTGELFF
>NA|TRBV10-3|TRBJ2-7|13|TRBD2
TGTGCCATCAGGGGGGGGAACATCTACGAGCAGTACTTC
CAIRGGNIYEQYF
>NA|TRBV11-2|TRBJ2-7|14|TRBD1
TGTGCCAGCAGCCCTTGGGACAGGAGCTACGAGCAGTACTTC
CASSPWDRSYEQYF
>NA|TRBV29-1|TRBJ2-1|15|TRBD1
TGCAGCGTTGAAGATAGGGACAGGGGGGACAATGAGCAGTTCTTC
CSVEDRDRGDNEQFF
>NA|TRBV4-1|TRBJ2-7|16|TRBD2
TGCGCCAGCAGCCAGACGAGCGGGAGTTGGATTAACGAGCAGTACTTC
CASSQTSGSWINEQYF
>NA|TRBV4-3|TRBJ2-1|15|NA
TGCGCCAGCAGCCAAATACTTAGCTCCTACAATGAGCAGTTCTTC
CASSQILSSYNEQFF
>NA|TRBV7-2|TRBJ2-7|15|NA
TGTGCCAGCAGCTTGGTCGACGGGAGCTCCTACGAGCAGTACTTC
CASSLVDGSSYEQYF
>NA|TRBV7-9|TRBJ1-2|16|NA
TGTGCCAGCAGCTTGGGAGGAATGGCAGGAGGTGAGGGCTACACCTTC
CASSLGGMAGGEGYTF
>once|TRBV30|TRBJ2-5|15|TRBD2
TGTGCCTGGAGCGCCGGGCGGGAGGTACAAGAGACCCAGTACTTC
CAWSAGREVQETQYF
>few|TRBV4-1|TRBJ1-2|15|TRBD1
TGCGCCAGCAGCCAGAAAGGACAGGGATACTATGGCTACACCTTC
CASSQKGQGYYGYTF
>NA|TRBV6-4|TRBJ2-3|14|NA
TGTGCCAGCAGTGAGACGGGAAGCACAGATACGCAGTATTTT
CASSETGSTDTQYF
>NA|TRBV15|TRBJ1-4|13|NA
TGTGCCACCAGCGCGGGGGGCAGTGAAAAACTGTTTTTT
CATSAGGSEKLFF
>NA|TRBV5-4|TRBJ2-3|15|TRBD2
TGTGCCAGCACAAGTAGCGGGAGCCCGCCAGATACGCAGTATTTT
CASTSSGSPPDTQYF
>few|TRBV28|TRBJ1-1|16|NA
TGTGCCAGCAGTCCAGGGGCCAGGACCTGGGGGACTGAAGCTTTCTTT
CASSPGARTWGTEAFF
>NA|TRBV6-5|TRBJ1-1|13|NA
TGTGCCAGCAATCCGAACGGGAGAGCCGAAGCTTTCTTT
CASNPNGRAEAFF
>NA|TRBV27|TRBJ2-5|14|NA
TGTGCCAGCAACCACTATGGGAGAGCAGAGACCCAGTACTTC
CASNHYGRAETQYF
>NA|TRBV28|TRBJ1-5|16|NA
TGTGCCAGCAGCCGAGAGGGCCCTCGAGAAGATCAGCCCCAGCATTTT
CASSREGPREDQPQHF
>NA|TRBV4-3|TRBJ2-2|15|NA
TGCGCCAGCAGCCAAGCCAGGTCCAACACCGGGGAGCTGTTTTTT
CASSQARSNTGELFF
>NA|TRBV5-6|TRBJ2-3|15|TRBD2
TGTGCCAGCAGCTTTGCGGGGGGAAGCACAGATACGCAGTATTTT
CASSFAGGSTDTQYF
>few|TRBV7-9|TRBJ1-4|12|NA
TGTGCCAGCAGCCCATCTTCGGGTAAACTGTTTTTT
CASSPSSGKLFF
>NA|TRBV5-6|TRBJ1-5|13|NA
TGTGCCAGCAGCTTGATCGACAGCCAGCCCCAGCATTTT
CASSLIDSQPQHF
>NA|TRBV9|TRBJ2-5|15|NA
TGTGCCAGCGGCGCGACTACCCGAAGGGAGGAGACCCAGTACTTC
CASGATTRREETQYF
>NA|TRBV11-2|TRBJ2-1|14|TRBD2
TGTGCCAGCAGCTTAGGGACTAGCGGCATAGAGCAGTTCTTC
CASSLGTSGIEQFF
>NA|TRBV6-1|TRBJ2-6|15|TRBD2
TGTGCCAGCAGTGGGACTAGCGCGGGGGCCAACGTCCTGACTTTC
CASSGTSAGANVLTF
>NA|TRBV4-2|TRBJ2-3|20|TRBD2
TGTGCCAGCAGCCTAATCACACCGGGACTAGCGGGAGAGTCCCCAGATACGCAGTATTTT
CASSLITPGLAGESPDTQYF
>few|TRBV6-5|TRBJ2-1|15|TRBD2
TGTGCCAGCAGTCGGGGACTAGAGGGGCACAATGAGCAGTTCTTC
CASSRGLEGHNEQFF
>NA|TRBV27|TRBJ2-7|14|TRBD1
TGTGCCAGCAGTTTAGGGACAGGGGGCAGGGAGCAGTACTTC
CASSLGTGGREQYF
>NA|TRBV7-3|TRBJ1-2|14|NA
TGTGCCAGCAGCAACACAGCTTCTAACTATGGCTACACCTTC
CASSNTASNYGYTF
>NA|TRBV27|TRBJ1-2|16|TRBD1
TGTGCCAGCAGTTTATGGAAGGCAGGGGGCAACTATGGCTACACCTTC
CASSLWKAGGNYGYTF
>once|TRBV6-1|TRBJ2-3|15|TRBD2
TGTGCCAGCAGTGGACTAGCGGGAGGGCCAGATACGCAGTATTTT
CASSGLAGGPDTQYF
>NA|TRBV4-2|TRBJ2-7|14|NA
TGTGCCAGCAGCCCTACACAGAGTGGCTACGAGCAGTACTTC
CASSPTQSGYEQYF
>NA|TRBV5-1|TRBJ2-5|14|NA
TGCGCCAGCAGCCCCGTTAGCGGAGAAGAGACCCAGTACTTC
CASSPVSGEETQYF
>NA|TRBV30|TRBJ2-1|15|TRBD2
TGTGCCTGGACCCTAGCGGGAGGGCCTTCGGATGAGCAGTTCTTC
CAWTLAGGPSDEQFF
>NA|TRBV19|TRBJ1-1|13|NA
TGTGCCAGTAGTATGGGAGTAGAGACTGAAGCTTTCTTT
CASSMGVETEAFF
>NA|TRBV2|TRBJ1-1|15|NA
TGTGCCAGCAGTGGTAGTGTCCAGGTGAACACTGAAGCTTTCTTT
CASSGSVQVNTEAFF
>NA|TRBV28|TRBJ2-7|14|NA
TGTGCCAGCAGCTCATCGGGTGAGGTGAGGGAGCAGTACTTC
CASSSSGEVREQYF
>NA|TRBV2|TRBJ2-5|12|NA
TGTGCCAGCAGTGAATGGAGGGAGACCCAGTACTTC
CASSEWRETQYF
>NA|TRBV5-1|TRBJ2-3|14|NA
TGCGCCAGCAGCCCCAGGGCCACTGCAGATACGCAGTATTTT
CASSPRATADTQYF
>NA|TRBV5-1|TRBJ2-5|15|TRBD2
TGCGCCAGCAGCTTGGTGGGACTAGCGATCGAGACCCAGTACTTC
CASSLVGLAIETQYF
>once|TRBV18|TRBJ2-1|16|NA
TGTGCCAGCTCACCACCGGATGGCGGAGCCTACAATGAGCAGTTCTTC
CASSPPDGGAYNEQFF
>NA|TRBV13|TRBJ1-2|16|TRBD1
TGTGCCAGCAGCTTAGCAGGTCCAGGGGGTATTTATGGCTACACCTTC
CASSLAGPGGIYGYTF
>once|TRBV5-6|TRBJ2-7|19|NA
TGTGCCAGCAGCTTGATGGCTAGCGTCCTAGAAGCCCCGGCCTACGAGCAGTACTTC
CASSLMASVLEAPAYEQYF
>NA|TRBV7-3|TRBJ2-7|13|NA
TGTGCCAGCAGCTTCGACAGAGGCTACGAGCAGTACTTC
CASSFDRGYEQYF
>NA|TRBV7-9|TRBJ2-2|15|TRBD1
TGTGCCAGCAGCGGGACAGGGGGTTGGACCGGGGAGCTGTTTTTT
CASSGTGGWTGELFF
>NA|TRBV4-1|TRBJ1-5|17|TRBD1
TGCGCCAGCAGCCATGGACAGGACCTTTATAGCAATCAGCCCCAGCATTTT
CASSHGQDLYSNQPQHF
>NA|TRBV6-5|TRBJ1-1|15|TRBD1
TGTGCCAGCAGTTACTCAGGGGGCGGACTCACTGAAGCTTTCTTT
CASSYSGGGLTEAFF
>NA|TRBV6-5|TRBJ2-1|15|TRBD2
TGTGCCAGCAGTCTACTAGCGGGAATCGACAATGAGCAGTTCTTC
CASSLLAGIDNEQFF
>NA|TRBV9|TRBJ2-5|14|TRBD2
TGTGCCAGCAGCGCCTCCGGGACTAGCGGGAAAAAGTACTTC
CASSASGTSGKKYF
>NA|TRBV7-9|TRBJ1-1|13|NA
TGTGCCAGCCACTTGGGGGGTAACACTGAAGCTTTCTTT
CASHLGGNTEAFF
>NA|TRBV11-3|TRBJ2-1|16|TRBD2
TGTGCCAGCAGCTATCACAGAGGCGGGAGGGATAATGAGCAGTTCTTC
CASSYHRGGRDNEQFF
>NA|TRBV28|TRBJ2-1|14|TRBD1
TGTGCCAGTCGGACAGGGGGCTCCAACAATGAGCAGTTCTTC
CASRTGGSNNEQFF
>NA|TRBV7-9|TRBJ1-4|13|TRBD1
TGTGCCAGCAGCTCACGGGCGGGACAGGGAAAGTTTTTT
CASSSRAGQGKFF
>NA|TRBV7-6|TRBJ2-5|16|NA
TGTGCCAGCAGCTTAGTGGTAGCGGAGCTACAAGAGACCCAGTACTTC
CASSLVVAELQETQYF